This T cell receptor (beta chain) was sequenced during a study of blood T cell repertoires in COVID-19. Study as a whole: Spain, Italy and the United States supplied samples that represented acute and convalescent COVID-19. Nucleic acid was either cDNA or gDNA, and it came from T cells, B-cell-depleted T cells, or PBMCs.

Original handling: By means of reference gene primer amplification, nucleated cell counts were estimated. Assay: immunoSEQ multiplex PCR; the TCRdb copy retains only in-frame clones and omits some. V and J calls plus clone size are reproduced from that table; the DNA served to infer D and trimming. The sample has about 140,000 clones; roughly 90% are singletons. V was cut by 0 bases and J by 3 bases, with 14 bases left in between. Germline CDR1 reads MGHRA; CDR2 reads YSYEKL. The CDR3 covers 16 residues. The chain couples TRBV4-1 to TRBJ1-2, with a weak D call TRBD1 (6 bases). The sequence was collected from a human donor with COVID-19, enrolled during active disease. The donor label of this sample is uncertain. Sequencing used peripheral blood. CDR3 amino acids: CASSQDGTGRDYGYTF. The CDR3 region has the DNA TGCGCCAGCAGCCAAGACGGTACAGGGCGGGACTATGGCTACACCTTC.